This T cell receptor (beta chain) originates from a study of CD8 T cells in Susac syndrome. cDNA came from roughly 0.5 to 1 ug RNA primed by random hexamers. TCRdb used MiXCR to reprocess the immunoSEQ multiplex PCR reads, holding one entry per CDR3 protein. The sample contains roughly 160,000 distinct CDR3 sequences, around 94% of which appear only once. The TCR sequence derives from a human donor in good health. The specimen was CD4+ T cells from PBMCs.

This CDR3 reads CSARGGTRQGVRNQPQHF. The DNA for the CDR3 is TGCAGTGCTAGGGGAGGGACGCGGCAAGGGGTACGCAATCAGCCCCAGCATTTT. The genes are TRBV20-1 and TRBJ1-5; a possible D gene is TRBD1 (5 bases). The germline V and J ends were trimmed by 3 bases and 2 bases, with 23 bases remaining between them. The V gene's germline CDR1 is DFQATT and CDR2 SNEGSKA (reference sequence). The CDR3 length is 18 residues.